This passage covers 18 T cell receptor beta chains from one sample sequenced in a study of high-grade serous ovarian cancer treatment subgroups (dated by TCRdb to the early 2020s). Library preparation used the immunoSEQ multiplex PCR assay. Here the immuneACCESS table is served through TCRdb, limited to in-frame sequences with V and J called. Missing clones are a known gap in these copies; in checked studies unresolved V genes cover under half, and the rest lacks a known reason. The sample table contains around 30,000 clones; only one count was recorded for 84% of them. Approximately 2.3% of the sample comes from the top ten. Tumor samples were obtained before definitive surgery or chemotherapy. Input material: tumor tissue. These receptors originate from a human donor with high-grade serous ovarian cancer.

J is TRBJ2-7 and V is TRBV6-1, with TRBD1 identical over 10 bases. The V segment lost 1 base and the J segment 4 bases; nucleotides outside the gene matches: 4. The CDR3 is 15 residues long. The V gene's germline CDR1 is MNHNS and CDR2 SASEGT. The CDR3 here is CASSEEDRGRYEQYF. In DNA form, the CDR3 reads TGTGCCAGCAGTGAAGAAGACAGGGGGCGATACGAGCAGTACTTC.

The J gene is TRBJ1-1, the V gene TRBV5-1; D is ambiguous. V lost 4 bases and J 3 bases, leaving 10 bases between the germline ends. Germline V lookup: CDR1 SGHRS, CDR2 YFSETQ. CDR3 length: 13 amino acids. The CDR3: CASSVLEDTEAFF. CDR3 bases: TGCGCCAGCAGCGTGTTAGAGGACACTGAAGCTTTCTTT.

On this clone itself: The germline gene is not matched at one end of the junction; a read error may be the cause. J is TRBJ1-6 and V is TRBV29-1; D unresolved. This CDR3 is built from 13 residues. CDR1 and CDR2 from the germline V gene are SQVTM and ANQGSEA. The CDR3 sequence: CSVKENSDSPLHF. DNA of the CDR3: TGCAGCGTTAAAGAAAACTCGGATTCACCCCTCCACTTT.

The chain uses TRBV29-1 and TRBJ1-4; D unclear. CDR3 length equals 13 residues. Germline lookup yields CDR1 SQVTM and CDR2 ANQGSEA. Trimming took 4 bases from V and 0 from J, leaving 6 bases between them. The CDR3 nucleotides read TGCAGCGTTGTGGCGACAACTAATGAAAAACTGTTTTTT. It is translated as CSVVATTNEKLFF.

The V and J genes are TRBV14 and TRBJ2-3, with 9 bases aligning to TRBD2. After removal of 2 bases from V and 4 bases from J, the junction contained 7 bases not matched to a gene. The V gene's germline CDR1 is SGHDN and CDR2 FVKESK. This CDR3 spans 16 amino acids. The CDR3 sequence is CASSQIAGAGPDTQYF. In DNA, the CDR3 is TGTGCCAGCAGCCAAATAGCGGGAGCCGGCCCAGATACGCAGTATTTT.

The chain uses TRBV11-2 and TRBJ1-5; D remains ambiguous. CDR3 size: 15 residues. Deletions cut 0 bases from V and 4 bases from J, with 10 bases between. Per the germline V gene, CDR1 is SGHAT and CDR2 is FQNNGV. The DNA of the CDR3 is TGTGCCAGCAGCTTAGATGGTCAGCCTAATCAGCCCCAGCATTTT. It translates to CASSLDGQPNQPQHF.

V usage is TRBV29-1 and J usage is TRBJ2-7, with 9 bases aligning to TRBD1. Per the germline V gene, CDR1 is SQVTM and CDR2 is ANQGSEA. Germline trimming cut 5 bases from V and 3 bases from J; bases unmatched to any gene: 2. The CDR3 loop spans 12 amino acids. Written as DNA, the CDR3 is TGCAGCGTTTGGGACAGGGACTACGAGCAGTACTTC. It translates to CSVWDRDYEQYF.

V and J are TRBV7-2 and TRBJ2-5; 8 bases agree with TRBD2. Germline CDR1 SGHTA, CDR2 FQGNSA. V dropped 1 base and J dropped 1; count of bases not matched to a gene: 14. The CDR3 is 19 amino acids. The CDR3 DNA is TGTGCCAGCAGCTTAGTTAGTCCCTTGGCGGGAGGTTCCCAAGAGACCCAGTACTTC. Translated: CASSLVSPLAGGSQETQYF.

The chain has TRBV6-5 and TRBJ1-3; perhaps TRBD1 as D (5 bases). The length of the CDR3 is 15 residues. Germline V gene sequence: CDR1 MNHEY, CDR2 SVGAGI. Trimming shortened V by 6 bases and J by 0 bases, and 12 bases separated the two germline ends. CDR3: CASRRGPSSGNTIYF. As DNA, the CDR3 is TGTGCCAGCAGACGGGGACCGAGCTCTGGAAACACCATATATTTT.

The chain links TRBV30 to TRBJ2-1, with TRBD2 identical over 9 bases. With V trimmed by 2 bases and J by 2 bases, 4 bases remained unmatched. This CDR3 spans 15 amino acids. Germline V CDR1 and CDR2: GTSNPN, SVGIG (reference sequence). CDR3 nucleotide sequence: TGTGCCTGGAGTAGGACTAGCGAAACCTACAATGAGCAGTTCTTC. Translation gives CAWSRTSETYNEQFF. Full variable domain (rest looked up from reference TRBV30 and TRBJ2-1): SQTIHQWPATLVQPVGSPLSLECTVEGTSNPNLYWYRQAAGRGLQLLFYSVGIGQISSEVPQNLSASRPQDRQFILSSKKLLLSDSGFYLCAWSRTSETYNEQFFGPGTRLTVL.

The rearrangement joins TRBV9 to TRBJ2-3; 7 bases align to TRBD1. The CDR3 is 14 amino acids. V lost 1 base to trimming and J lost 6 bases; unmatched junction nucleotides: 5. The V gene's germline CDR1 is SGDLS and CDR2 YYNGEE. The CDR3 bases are TGTGCCAGCAGCGTATCCATACAGGGGGATACGCAGTATTTT. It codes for CASSVSIQGDTQYF.

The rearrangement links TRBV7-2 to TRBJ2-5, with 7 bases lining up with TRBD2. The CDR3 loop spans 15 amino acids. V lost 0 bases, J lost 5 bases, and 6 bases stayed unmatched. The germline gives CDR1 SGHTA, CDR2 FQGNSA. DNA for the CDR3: TGTGCCAGCAGCTTAGCGCTGGGGGGGATGGAGACCCAGTACTTC. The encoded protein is CASSLALGGMETQYF.

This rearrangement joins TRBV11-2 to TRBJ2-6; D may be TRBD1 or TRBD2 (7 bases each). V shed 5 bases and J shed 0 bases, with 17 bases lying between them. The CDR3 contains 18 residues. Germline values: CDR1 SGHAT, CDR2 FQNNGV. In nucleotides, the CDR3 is TGTGCCAGCAGCCCTGGGGCCAGGGGGGGCTCTGGGGCCAACGTCCTGACTTTC. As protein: CASSPGARGGSGANVLTF.

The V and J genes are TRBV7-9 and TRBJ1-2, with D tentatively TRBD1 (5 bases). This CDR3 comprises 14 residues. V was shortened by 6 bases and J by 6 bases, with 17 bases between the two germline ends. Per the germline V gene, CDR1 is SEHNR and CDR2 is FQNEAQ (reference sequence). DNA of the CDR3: TGTGCCAGCAGGTCAGGGTCAGGAGGGGATGGCTACACCTTC. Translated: CASRSGSGGDGYTF.

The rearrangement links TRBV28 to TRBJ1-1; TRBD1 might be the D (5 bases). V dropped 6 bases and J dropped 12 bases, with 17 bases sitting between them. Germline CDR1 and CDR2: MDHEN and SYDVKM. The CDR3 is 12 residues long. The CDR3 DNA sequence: TGTGCCAGCAGACCGGGACTCCTGTCGTCTTTCTTT. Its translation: CASRPGLLSSFF.

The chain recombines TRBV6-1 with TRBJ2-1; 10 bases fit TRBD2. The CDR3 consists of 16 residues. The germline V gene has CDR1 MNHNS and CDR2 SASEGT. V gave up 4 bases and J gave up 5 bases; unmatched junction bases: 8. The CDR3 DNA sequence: TGTGCCAGCAGTGGGTTTGTAGGACTAGCGGACAATGAGCAGTTCTTC. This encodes CASSGFVGLADNEQFF.

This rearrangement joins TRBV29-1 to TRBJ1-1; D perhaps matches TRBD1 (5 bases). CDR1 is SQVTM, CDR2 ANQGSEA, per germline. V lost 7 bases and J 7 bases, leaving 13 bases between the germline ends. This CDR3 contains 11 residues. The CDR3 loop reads CSADSLREAFF. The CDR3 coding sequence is TGCAGCGCAGACAGCCTACGTGAAGCTTTCTTT.

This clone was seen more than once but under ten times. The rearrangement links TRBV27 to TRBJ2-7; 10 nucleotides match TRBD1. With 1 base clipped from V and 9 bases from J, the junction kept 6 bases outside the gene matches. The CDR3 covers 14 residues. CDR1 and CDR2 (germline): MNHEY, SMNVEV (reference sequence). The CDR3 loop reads CASSLFGTGDGQYF. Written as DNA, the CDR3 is TGTGCCAGCAGTTTATTCGGGACAGGGGACGGGCAGTACTTC.